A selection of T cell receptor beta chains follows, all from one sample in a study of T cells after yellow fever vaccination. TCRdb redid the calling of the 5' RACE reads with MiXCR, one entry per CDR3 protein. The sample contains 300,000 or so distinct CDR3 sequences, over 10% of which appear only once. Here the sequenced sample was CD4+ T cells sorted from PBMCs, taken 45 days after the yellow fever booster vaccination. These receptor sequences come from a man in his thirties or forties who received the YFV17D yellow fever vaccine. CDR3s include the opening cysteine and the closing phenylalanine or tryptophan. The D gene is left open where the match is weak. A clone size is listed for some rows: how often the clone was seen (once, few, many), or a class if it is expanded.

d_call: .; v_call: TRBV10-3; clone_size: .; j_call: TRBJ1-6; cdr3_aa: CAISPGRGNSPLHF; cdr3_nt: TGTGCCATCAGCCCCGGGAGGGGGAATTCACCCCTCCACTTT
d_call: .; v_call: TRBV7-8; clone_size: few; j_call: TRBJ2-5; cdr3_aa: CASSSIGREETQYF; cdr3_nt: TGTGCCAGCAGCTCCATCGGGCGTGAGGAGACCCAGTACTTC
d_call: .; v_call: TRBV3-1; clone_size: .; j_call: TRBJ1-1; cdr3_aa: CASRPGGGVNTEAFF; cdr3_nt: TGTGCCAGCAGACCCGGAGGGGGAGTGAACACTGAAGCTTTCTTT
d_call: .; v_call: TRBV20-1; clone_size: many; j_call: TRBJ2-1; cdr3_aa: CSARSIRPAYNEQFF; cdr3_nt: TGCAGTGCTAGATCTATTAGGCCCGCATACAATGAGCAGTTCTTC
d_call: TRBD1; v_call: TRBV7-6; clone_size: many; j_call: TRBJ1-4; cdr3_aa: CASSTTGTGNEKLFF; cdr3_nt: TGTGCCAGCAGCACTACCGGGACAGGGAATGAAAAACTGTTTTTT
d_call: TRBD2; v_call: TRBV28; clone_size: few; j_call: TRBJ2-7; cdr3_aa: CASSYPGTSGSEHEQYF; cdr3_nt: TGTGCCAGCAGTTACCCCGGGACTAGCGGCTCGGAACACGAGCAGTACTTC
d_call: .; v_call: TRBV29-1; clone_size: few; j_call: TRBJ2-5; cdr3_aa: CSVDSGRGQTQYF; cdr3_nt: TGCAGCGTTGATTCCGGGCGAGGGCAGACCCAGTACTTC
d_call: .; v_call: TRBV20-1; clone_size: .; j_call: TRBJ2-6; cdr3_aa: CSAREGSGANVLTF; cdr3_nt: TGCAGTGCTAGAGAGGGATCTGGGGCCAACGTCCTGACTTTC
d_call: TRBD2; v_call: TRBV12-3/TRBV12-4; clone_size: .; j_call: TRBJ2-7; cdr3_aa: CASRQTSGDYEQYF; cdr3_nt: TGTGCCAGCAGGCAGACTAGCGGGGACTACGAGCAGTACTTC
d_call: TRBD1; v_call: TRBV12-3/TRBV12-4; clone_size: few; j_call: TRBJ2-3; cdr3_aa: CASRGDRVSTDTQYF; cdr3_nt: TGTGCCAGCCGCGGGGACAGGGTGAGCACAGATACGCAGTATTTT
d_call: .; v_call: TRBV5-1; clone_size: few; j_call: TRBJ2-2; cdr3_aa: CASSEGHQKVGELFF; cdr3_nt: TGCGCCAGCAGCGAAGGACACCAGAAGGTGGGGGAGCTGTTTTTT
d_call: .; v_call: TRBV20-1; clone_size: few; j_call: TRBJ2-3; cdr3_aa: CSARVLNTDTQYF; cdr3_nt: TGCAGTGCTAGAGTACTCAACACAGATACGCAGTATTTT